What follows are 12 T cell receptor beta chains derived from one specimen sequenced in a study of shared clonotypes between healthy human individuals. Only in-frame clones appear in the TCRdb table, and some are missing; sequencing was by immunoSEQ multiplex PCR. The sample comprises approximately 2,000,000 clones, about 90% of which are singletons, and 0.37% rests with the top ten. The sequencing sample was made of naive CD4+ T cells from PBMCs. Indicated subset: CD45RA+ positively selected. The source of these receptors is a man aged 18 to 29 in good health. Some clones in this sample may be carry-over from other donors' samples.

This clone came up once. The rearrangement joins TRBV15 to TRBJ2-7; either TRBD1 or TRBD2 may supply D (5 bases each). This CDR3 has 13 amino acids. Germline V gene sequence: CDR1 LNHNV, CDR2 YYDKDF (reference sequence). V was trimmed by 5 bases and J by 7 bases, leaving 15 bases between them. The CDR3 nucleotides are TGTGCCACCAGCCAGGGACGTGGGCGAGAGCAGTACTTC. It yields the protein CATSQGRGREQYF.

J is TRBJ2-7 and V is TRBV10-2; 10 bases fit TRBD2. The germline V gene encodes CDR1 WSHSY and CDR2 SAAADI. CDR3 length: 19 residues. V was clipped by 8 bases and J by 1 base; unmatched bases: 20. The DNA of the CDR3 is TGCGCCAGCCATACCCCGGCAAGCGGGAGGGCTGGAGCTTCCTACGAGCAGTACTTC. Translation gives CASHTPASGRAGASYEQYF.

This clone was counted once. This chain links TRBV5-5 with TRBJ2-7; 11 bases align to TRBD1. Germline CDR1 and CDR2: SGHKS and YYEKEE (reference sequence). The junction had 10 bases not matched to a gene; V was cut back by 4 bases and J by 4 bases. The CDR3 loop spans 16 amino acids. The CDR3 region has the DNA TGTGCCAGCAGCCTTGCCGGAGGACAGGGGGCTTACGAGCAGTACTTC. The encoded protein is CASSLAGGQGAYEQYF.

The chain carries TRBV27 and TRBJ1-1, with TRBD1 matching 8 bases. V was pared by 6 bases and J by 2 bases, with 8 bases of the junction left unmatched. Per germline, CDR1 MNHEY and CDR2 SMNVEV (reference sequence). The CDR3 covers 15 residues. CDR3 region: CASSPDGTGNTEAFF. The CDR3, as DNA: TGTGCCAGCAGCCCAGACGGGACAGGTAACACTGAAGCTTTCTTT.

The V and J genes are TRBV28 and TRBJ2-5; D may be TRBD1 or TRBD2 (7 bases each). Germline V gene sequence: CDR1 MDHEN, CDR2 SYDVKM. V was cut by 4 bases and J by 5 bases, with 14 bases left in between. The CDR3 covers 14 residues. The CDR3 sequence is CASSSTGRGETQYF. The CDR3 DNA reads TGTGCCAGCAGTTCGACAGGGAGGGGGGAGACCCAGTACTTC.

The chain carries TRBV2 and TRBJ2-1; D may be TRBD2 (6 bases). Germline CDR1 SNHLY, CDR2 FYNNEI. V dropped 4 bases and J dropped 6 bases, with 19 bases sitting between them. The CDR3 spans 16 residues. The CDR3 bases are TGTGCCAGCAGTGGCGTTGGGCGGGATGAAGGCAATGAGCAGTTCTTC. Translation: CASSGVGRDEGNEQFF.

The chain joins TRBV7-3 to TRBJ2-7, with a weak D call TRBD1 (6 bases). Germline CDR1 reads SGHTA; CDR2 reads FQGTGA. The CDR3 sequence is 15 residues long. V lost 2 bases and J 2 bases, leaving 13 bases between the germline ends. The CDR3 protein is CASSLWSQGTYEQYF. In DNA form, the CDR3 reads TGTGCCAGCAGCTTATGGTCGCAGGGGACCTACGAGCAGTACTTC. The full variable domain, completed using reference TRBV7-3 and TRBJ2-7, is GAGVSQTPSNKVTEKGKYVELRCDPISGHTALYWYRQSLGQGPEFLIYFQGTGAADDSGLPNDRFFAVRPEGSVSTLKIQRTERGDSAVYLCASSLWSQGTYEQYFGPGTRLTVT.

This clone was counted a few times. This chain joins TRBV14 and TRBJ1-2; no reliable D call. Germline V gives CDR1 SGHDN, CDR2 FVKESK. This CDR3 comprises 18 residues. Trimming shortened V by 0 bases and J by 5 bases, and 22 bases separated the two germline ends. The CDR3 DNA reads TGTGCCAGCAGCCAAGATAAACGGCCAGCCCCTAGCCTATATGGCTACACCTTC. It is translated as CASSQDKRPAPSLYGYTF.

This rearrangement joins TRBV5-1 to TRBJ1-4; the match to TRBD1 covers 8 bases. The CDR3 totals 14 residues. CDR1 and CDR2 (germline): SGHRS, YFSETQ. V lost 0 bases to trimming and J lost 8 bases; unmatched junction nucleotides: 3. CDR3 residues: CASSLVGTGEKLFF. In DNA, the CDR3 is TGCGCCAGCAGCTTGGTCGGGACAGGAGAAAAACTGTTTTTT.

The chain has TRBV6-4 and TRBJ1-1; a weak D match, TRBD1 (5 bases). Germline assignment: CDR1 MRHNA and CDR2 SNTAGT. The CDR3 is made up of 14 amino acids. Trimming took 5 bases from V and 2 from J, leaving 12 bases between them. The CDR3, as DNA: TGTGCCAGCAGTCCGAGGGGTGGAAACACTGAAGCTTTCTTT. Its protein is CASSPRGGNTEAFF.

The rearrangement uses TRBV11-2 and TRBJ2-7; 9 bases are a match to TRBD2. Trimming cost V 5 bases and J 3 bases; bases outside gene matches: 5. CDR3 length: 14 amino acids. Germline V lookup: CDR1 SGHAT, CDR2 FQNNGV. CDR3 in DNA: TGTGCCAGCAGCCCCGGACTAGCGAACTACGAGCAGTACTTC. Translating gives CASSPGLANYEQYF.

In the case of this clone: At one boundary the junction diverges from the germline segment, which might be a read error. The V gene is TRBV28, the J gene TRBJ1-3, with no clear D. The CDR3 runs 22 residues. CDR1 is MDHEN and CDR2 is SYDVKM in the germline V gene. The CDR3 here is CASSLSWGDWSPHGRSANTIYF. In nucleotides, the CDR3 is TGTGCCAGCAGTTTATCTTGGGGAGATTGGTCCCCCCACGGGAGGTCTGCAAACACCATATATTTT.